These 17 T cell receptor beta chains were sequenced from one sample in a study of blood T cells in healthy people across ages. The second PCR ran about 6 to 12 cycles with a sample-barcoded 5' primer and J-beta primers. TCRdb re-derived calls from the 5' RACE reads in MiXCR, one entry per CDR3 protein. The table includes under 800,000 distinct CDR3 sequences, under 25% detected once. Sequencing was performed on blood. These receptors all stem from an older man in good health.

This clonotype was seen a handful of times. The CDR3 bases are TGTGCCAGCAGTGCTCTCCAGGGCCAAGAGACCCAGTACTTC. Amino acid sequence: CASSALQGQETQYF. The V call is TRBV2, the J call TRBJ2-5; D is possibly TRBD1 (5 bases). The CDR3 runs 14 residues. Germline V gene data show CDR1 as SNHLY and CDR2 as FYNNEI. Trimming removed 4 bases at V and 1 base at J, with 10 bases between. The variable domain in full, completed from reference TRBV2 and TRBJ2-5, reads EPEVTQTPSHQVTQMGQEVILRCVPISNHLYFYWYRQILGQKVEFLVSFYNNEISEKSEIFDDQFSVERPDGSNFTLKIRSTKLEDSAMYFCASSALQGQETQYFGPGTRLLVL.

The chain couples TRBV29-1 to TRBJ1-6; 7 bases fit TRBD1. Unmatched junction bases numbered 9, after V lost 5 bases and J lost 8 bases. The germline V gene has CDR1 SQVTM and CDR2 ANQGSEA. This CDR3 is 14 amino acids long. CDR3 bases: TGCAGCGTTCCCGGGACAGCCGGTCATTCACCCCTCCACTTT. Translated, it gives CSVPGTAGHSPLHF.

The genes are TRBV10-3 and TRBJ2-5; 7 nucleotides align to TRBD1. The DNA end is a closer match to TRBJ2-1, so the J assignment may be wrong. CDR1 is ENHRY, CDR2 SYGVKD, per germline. The CDR3 loop spans 14 amino acids. CDR3 coding DNA: TGTGCCATCAGTGAGACTTCAGGGGGCAATGAGCAGTTCTTC. It yields the protein CAISETSGGNEQFF.

This clonotype was picked up a small number of times. J is TRBJ1-1 and V is TRBV6-5; 7 nucleotides line up with TRBD1. Germline-derived CDR1 and CDR2 are MNHEY and SVGAGI. Trimming took 5 bases from V and 6 from J; bases not matched to a gene: 12. The CDR3 extends over 15 amino acids. The CDR3 is CASSRRQGSNPEAFF. CDR3 nucleotide sequence: TGTGCCAGCAGTCGACGACAGGGCAGCAATCCTGAAGCTTTCTTT.

This sequence joins TRBV12-3 or TRBV12-4 and TRBJ2-5; 7 bases are a match to TRBD1. The CDR3 covers 14 residues. With V trimmed by 3 bases and J by 11 bases, 12 bases remained unmatched. CDR3 DNA sequence: TGTGCCAGCAGTTTCACCGGGACAGAATACAAGCAGTACTTC. Translated: CASSFTGTEYKQYF.

This clonotype was seen repeatedly, ten times or more. This chain joins TRBV29-1 and TRBJ2-7; 7 bases line up with TRBD1. The junction had 9 bases not matched to a gene; V was cut back by 7 bases and J by 6 bases. The CDR3 loop spans 12 amino acids. Per the germline V gene, CDR1 is SQVTM and CDR2 is ANQGSEA. The CDR3 bases are TGCAGCGCTCTACAGGGGAACGGCGAGCAGTACTTC. Translation gives CSALQGNGEQYF.

The chain combines TRBV29-1 with TRBJ2-1, with TRBD2 as a possible D gene (6 bases). The V end was cut by 1 base, the J end by 8 bases, with 6 bases between. The length of the CDR3 is 11 residues. CDR1 and CDR2 from the germline V gene are SQVTM and ANQGSEA. CDR3: CSVEGGDEQFF. The CDR3, as DNA: TGCAGCGTTGAAGGGGGGGATGAGCAGTTCTTC.

The rearrangement uses TRBV30 and TRBJ2-1; no definite D call. V lost 0 bases to trimming and J lost 12 bases, with 18 bases between them. The CDR3 contains 14 residues. Looked up from germline, CDR1 is GTSNPN and CDR2 is SVGIG (reference sequence). The CDR3 DNA follows: TGTGCCTGGAGTGTAGGAAGCGTTCACAGAAGGCAGTTCTTC. This codes for CAWSVGSVHRRQFF.

In this sample, this clonotype turned up many times. The V gene is TRBV2, the J gene TRBJ1-1; possibly TRBD1 for D (6 bases). CDR1 is SNHLY and CDR2 is FYNNEI in the germline V gene. CDR3 size: 15 residues. Deletions cut 7 bases from V and 0 bases from J, with 15 bases between. DNA of the CDR3: TGTGCCAGCATCCACAAAGGGGGGCTGAACACTGAAGCTTTCTTT. The encoded protein is CASIHKGGLNTEAFF.

A few counts support this clonotype. V usage is TRBV28 and J usage is TRBJ2-7, with D perhaps matching TRBD1 (6 bases). The germline V gene has CDR1 MDHEN and CDR2 SYDVKM. The CDR3 loop spans 14 amino acids. Deletions cut 2 bases from V and 5 bases from J, with 13 bases between. This chain's CDR3 is CASSLKQGSHEQYF. Here the CDR3 DNA reads TGTGCCAGCAGTTTAAAACAGGGCTCACACGAGCAGTACTTC.

This clonotype showed up just a few times. The chain combines TRBV3-1 with TRBJ1-4; 8 bases are shared with TRBD1. Trimming removed 4 bases from V and 8 bases from J; junction bases left unmatched: 6. The germline V gene encodes CDR1 LGHDT and CDR2 YNNKEL (reference sequence). The CDR3 runs to 14 residues. The CDR3: CASSRGTGHEKLFF. CDR3 bases: TGTGCCAGCAGCCGGGGGACAGGTCACGAAAAACTGTTTTTT.

The J gene is TRBJ2-1, the V gene TRBV7-3; 8 nucleotides match TRBD2. Germline V gives CDR1 SGHTA, CDR2 FQGTGA. J lost 6 bases, V lost 5 bases, and 12 bases had no gene match. The CDR3 has 16 amino acids. This CDR3 is CASSPGTSSIFNEQFF. Here the CDR3 DNA reads TGTGCCAGCAGCCCTGGGACTAGTTCTATTTTCAATGAGCAGTTCTTC.

The V and J genes are TRBV6-1 and TRBJ1-4; D possibly corresponds to TRBD1 (6 bases). V shed 8 bases and J shed 5 bases, with 15 bases lying between them. Germline-derived CDR1 and CDR2 are MNHNS and SASEGT. The CDR3 runs 14 residues. In nucleotides, the CDR3 is TGTGCCAGCGGGACGGACAGACAAAATGAAAAACTGTTTTTT. Amino acid sequence: CASGTDRQNEKLFF.

V gene TRBV20-1 combines with J gene TRBJ2-5; the match to TRBD2 covers 14 bases. Trimming took 5 bases from V and 4 from J; bases not matched to a gene: 6. The germline CDR1 and CDR2 sequences are DFQATT and SNEGSKA (reference sequence). This CDR3 spans 15 amino acids. Here the CDR3 reads CSALGLAGVGETQYF. Here the CDR3 DNA reads TGCAGTGCTTTGGGACTAGCGGGAGTGGGAGAGACCCAGTACTTC.

The chain links TRBV4-1 to TRBJ1-2, with a weak D call TRBD1 (5 bases). The V and J ends lost 2 bases and 6 bases respectively, with 22 bases between them. The length of the CDR3 is 17 residues. From germline, CDR1 is MGHRA and CDR2 YSYEKL. CDR3 DNA sequence: TGCGCCAGCAGCCAAAGCCCCTCTACGGGGCTTCGGAATGGCTACACCTTC. Amino acid sequence: CASSQSPSTGLRNGYTF.

This rearrangement joins TRBV19 to TRBJ2-5; D is unresolved. From germline, CDR1 is LNHDA and CDR2 SQIVND (reference sequence). The germline V and J ends were trimmed by 5 bases and 2 bases, with 6 bases remaining between them. The CDR3 contains 12 residues. CDR3 region: CASSVPQETQYF. CDR3 coding DNA: TGTGCCAGTAGTGTCCCACAAGAGACCCAGTACTTC.

The rearrangement joins TRBV5-1 to TRBJ1-1, with D unclear. CDR1 is SGHRS, CDR2 YFSETQ, per germline. This CDR3 has 14 residues. The V end was cut by 0 bases, the J end by 1 base, with 7 bases between. CDR3 in DNA: TGCGCCAGCAGCTTGGATATAGCGAACACTGAAGCTTTCTTT. Translating gives CASSLDIANTEAFF.